The 12 T cell receptor beta chains below were found in one sample sequenced in a study of blood T cell repertoires in COVID-19. TCRdb's copy holds only in-frame clones and misses some; the assay was immunoSEQ multiplex PCR. There are about 130,000 clones in the sample; approximately 87% occur only once, and less than 4.5% lies in the top ten. Specimen: peripheral blood. These receptor sequences come from a woman aged 55-75 years with acute or convalescent COVID-19.

The gene calls are TRBV3-1 (or the pseudogene TRBV3-2) and TRBJ2-5; TRBD1 matches at 10 bases. Germline V gene data show CDR1 as LGHDT and CDR2 as YNNKEL (reference sequence). CDR3 length: 16 amino acids. J gave up 2 bases and V 4 bases, and 7 bases lay outside the gene matches. CDR3 coding DNA: TGTGCCAGCAGCCCCGGGACAGGGGTCCCTCAAGAGACCCAGTACTTC. Translating it yields CASSPGTGVPQETQYF.

The J gene is TRBJ1-1, the V gene TRBV29-1; D is perhaps TRBD1 (5 bases). Germline values: CDR1 SQVTM, CDR2 ANQGSEA. Trimming shortened V by 0 bases and J by 11 bases, and 19 bases separated the two germline ends. This CDR3 spans 14 amino acids. The CDR3 bases are TGCAGCGTTGAAGATCGGAGAGCGGGGGACGGGGCTTTCTTT. Translating it yields CSVEDRRAGDGAFF. Looking up the rest from reference TRBV29-1 and TRBJ1-1 gives the full variable domain: SAVISQKPSRDICQRGTSLTIQCQVDSQVTMMFWYRQQPGQSLTLIATANQGSEATYESGFVIDKFPISRPNLTFSTLTVSNMSPEDSSIYLCSVEDRRAGDGAFFGQGTRLTVV.

The sample holds one count of this clone. This chain connects TRBV29-1 to TRBJ2-1, with D maybe TRBD1 (6 bases). Germline values: CDR1 SQVTM, CDR2 ANQGSEA. The germline V and J ends were trimmed by 6 bases and 0 bases, with 15 bases remaining between them. There are 15 residues in the CDR3. For the CDR3, the DNA is TGCAGCGTCCTGGGGGCGCACACCTCCTACAATGAGCAGTTCTTC. This codes for CSVLGAHTSYNEQFF.

The chain joins TRBV5-6 to TRBJ1-2; 8 bases line up with TRBD1. CDR3 length: 14 residues. Germline values: CDR1 SGHDT, CDR2 YYEEEE. With V trimmed by 2 bases and J by 5 bases, 5 bases remained unmatched. CDR3 protein: CASSFRGPRYGYTF. The CDR3, as DNA: TGTGCCAGCAGCTTCAGGGGGCCGAGGTATGGCTACACCTTC.

The genes are TRBV19 and TRBJ1-2; TRBD1 agrees at 8 bases. CDR3 length: 15 residues. Germline V gene lookup returns CDR1 LNHDA and CDR2 SQIVND (reference sequence). Germline trimming cut 3 bases from V and 5 bases from J; bases unmatched to any gene: 8. The CDR3 DNA reads TGTGCCAGTAGTATGCCTAGGACAGGGCGTTATGGCTACACCTTC. It translates to CASSMPRTGRYGYTF.

J is TRBJ2-1 and V is TRBV27, with 14 bases matching TRBD2. V lost 3 bases and J lost 6; bases outside the gene matches: 7. Germline V gives CDR1 MNHEY, CDR2 SMNVEV (reference sequence). The CDR3 covers 17 residues. CDR3 residues: CASSLRVGTSGSNEQFF. CDR3 sequence (DNA): TGTGCCAGCAGTTTGAGAGTGGGGACTAGCGGGAGCAATGAGCAGTTCTTC.

V is TRBV6-6 and J is TRBJ1-2, with a tentative D call TRBD1 (6 bases). The CDR3 runs 12 residues. Germline CDR1 MNHNY, CDR2 SVGAGI (reference sequence). V gave up 4 bases and J gave up 4 bases, with 7 bases separating them. The CDR3 sequence: CASSSDSYGYTF. The CDR3 DNA sequence: TGTGCCAGCAGTTCGGACAGCTATGGCTACACCTTC.

On this clone itself: Germline is not matched at one junction end, which may reflect a read error. This rearrangement joins TRBV28 to TRBJ1-1; 12 bases fit TRBD1. The CDR3 runs 12 residues. Germline-derived CDR1 and CDR2 are MDHEN and SYDVKM. Here the CDR3 DNA reads TGTGCCAGCAGTTCGGGACAGGGGGCGGTTTCGTTT. This translates into CASSSGQGAVSF.

The rearrangement joins TRBV6-5 to TRBJ1-5; D remains ambiguous. Germline CDR1 is MNHEY and CDR2 is SVGAGI. This CDR3 spans 15 amino acids. Trimming removed 6 bases at V and 0 bases at J, with 12 bases between. The CDR3 nucleotides read TGTGCCAGCAGCTTCGTGACGGGTAGCAATCAGCCCCAGCATTTT. Protein: CASSFVTGSNQPQHF.

This chain uses TRBV6-5 with TRBJ1-5, with D possibly matching TRBD1 (6 bases). The CDR3 runs to 13 residues. Germline V CDR1 and CDR2: MNHEY, SVGAGI. The V gene lost 7 bases and the J gene lost 8 bases, with 15 bases spanning the gap. The CDR3 sequence is CASKGGNSKPQHF. In DNA, the CDR3 is TGTGCCAGCAAGGGGGGGAACTCAAAGCCCCAGCATTTT.

This chain joins TRBV3-1 (or the pseudogene TRBV3-2) and TRBJ2-1; TRBD2 aligns across 8 bases. V gave up 10 bases and J gave up 6 bases; unmatched junction bases: 11. The germline V gene has CDR1 LGHDT and CDR2 YNNKEL (reference sequence). The CDR3 sequence is 14 residues long. Here the CDR3 DNA reads TGTGCCACCTCCCTTAGCGGGACGGGCAATGAGCAGTTCTTC. This gives the protein CATSLSGTGNEQFF.

This chain joins TRBV18 and TRBJ1-2; 10 bases align to TRBD1. Germline V gives CDR1 KGHSH, CDR2 LQKENI. This CDR3 comprises 16 residues. With 2 bases clipped from V and 6 bases from J, the junction kept 9 bases outside the gene matches. CDR3 nucleotides: TGTGCCAGCTCACCAGGGAGCGTGACAGGGGGCCATGGCTACACCTTC. Protein product: CASSPGSVTGGHGYTF.